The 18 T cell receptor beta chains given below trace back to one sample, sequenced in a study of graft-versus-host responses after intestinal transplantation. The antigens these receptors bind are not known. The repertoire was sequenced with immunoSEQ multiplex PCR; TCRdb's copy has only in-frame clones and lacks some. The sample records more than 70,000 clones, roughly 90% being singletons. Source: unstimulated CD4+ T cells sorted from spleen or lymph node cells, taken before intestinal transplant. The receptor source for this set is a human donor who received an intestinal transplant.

CDR3 DNA: TGCGCCAGCAGCTTGGCACAGATCCAAGAGACCCAGTACTTC. This encodes CASSLAQIQETQYF. The V gene is TRBV5-1, the J gene TRBJ2-5; D remains unclear. The CDR3 covers 14 residues. V lost 0 bases and J lost 1, with 7 bases in between. The germline gives CDR1 SGHRS, CDR2 YFSETQ.

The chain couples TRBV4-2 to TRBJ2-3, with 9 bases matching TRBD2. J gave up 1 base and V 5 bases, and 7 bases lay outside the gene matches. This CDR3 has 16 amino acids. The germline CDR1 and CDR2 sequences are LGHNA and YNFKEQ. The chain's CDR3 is CASSSPERGGTDTQYF. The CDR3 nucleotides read TGTGCCAGCAGCTCGCCCGAGCGGGGGGGCACAGATACGCAGTATTTT.

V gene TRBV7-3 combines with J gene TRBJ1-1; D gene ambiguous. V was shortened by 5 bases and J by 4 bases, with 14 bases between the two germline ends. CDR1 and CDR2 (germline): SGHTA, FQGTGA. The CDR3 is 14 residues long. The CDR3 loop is CASSHRGRGTEAFF. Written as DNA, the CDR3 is TGTGCCAGCAGCCACCGCGGACGGGGCACTGAAGCTTTCTTT.

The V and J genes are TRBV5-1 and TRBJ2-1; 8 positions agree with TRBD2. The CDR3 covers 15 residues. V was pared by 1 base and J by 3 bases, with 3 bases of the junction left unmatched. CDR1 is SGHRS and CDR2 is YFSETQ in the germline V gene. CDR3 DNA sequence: TGCGCCAGCAGCTTGCAGCGGGGGTTCTACAATGAGCAGTTCTTC. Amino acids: CASSLQRGFYNEQFF.

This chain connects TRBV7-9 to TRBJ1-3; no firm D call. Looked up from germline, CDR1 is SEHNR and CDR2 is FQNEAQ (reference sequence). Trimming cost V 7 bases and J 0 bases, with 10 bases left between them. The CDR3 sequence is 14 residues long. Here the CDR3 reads CASTSPSSGNTIYF. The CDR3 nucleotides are TGTGCCAGCACCTCCCCGAGCTCTGGAAACACCATATATTTT.

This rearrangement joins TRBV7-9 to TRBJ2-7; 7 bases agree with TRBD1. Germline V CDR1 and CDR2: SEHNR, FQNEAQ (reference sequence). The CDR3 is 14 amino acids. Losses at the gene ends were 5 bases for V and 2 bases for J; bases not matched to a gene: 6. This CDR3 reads CASSPRDSAYEQYF. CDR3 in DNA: TGTGCCAGCAGCCCCCGGGACAGCGCCTACGAGCAGTACTTC.

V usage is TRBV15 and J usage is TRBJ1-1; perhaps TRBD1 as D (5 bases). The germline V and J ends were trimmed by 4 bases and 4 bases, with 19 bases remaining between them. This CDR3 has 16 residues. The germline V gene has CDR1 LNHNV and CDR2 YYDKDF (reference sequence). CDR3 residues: CATSMLPGPGGTEAFF. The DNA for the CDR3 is TGTGCCACCAGCATGCTACCCGGTCCGGGGGGCACTGAAGCTTTCTTT. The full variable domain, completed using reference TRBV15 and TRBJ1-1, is DAMVIQNPRYQVTQFGKPVTLSCSQTLNHNVMYWYQQKSSQAPKLLFHYYDKDFNNEADTPDNFQSRRPNTSFCFLDIRSPGLGDTAMYLCATSMLPGPGGTEAFFGQGTRLTVV.

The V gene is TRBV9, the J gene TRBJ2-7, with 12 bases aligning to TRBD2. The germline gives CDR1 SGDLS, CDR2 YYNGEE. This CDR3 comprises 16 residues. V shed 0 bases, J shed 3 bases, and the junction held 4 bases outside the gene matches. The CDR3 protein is CASSVGTSGAIYEQYF. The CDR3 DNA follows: TGTGCCAGCAGCGTAGGGACTAGCGGGGCCATCTACGAGCAGTACTTC.

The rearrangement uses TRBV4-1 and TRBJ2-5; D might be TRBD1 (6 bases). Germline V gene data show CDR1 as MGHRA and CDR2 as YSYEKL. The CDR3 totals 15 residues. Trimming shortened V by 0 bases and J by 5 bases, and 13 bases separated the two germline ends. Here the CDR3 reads CASSQDRAGEETQYF. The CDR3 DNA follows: TGCGCCAGCAGCCAAGATAGGGCAGGGGAGGAGACCCAGTACTTC.

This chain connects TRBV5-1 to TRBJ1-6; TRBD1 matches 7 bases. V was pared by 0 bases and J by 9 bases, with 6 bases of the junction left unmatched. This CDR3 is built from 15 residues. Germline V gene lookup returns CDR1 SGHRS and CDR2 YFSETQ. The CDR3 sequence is CASSLGQGVGSPLHF. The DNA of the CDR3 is TGCGCCAGCAGCTTGGGGCAGGGGGTCGGTTCACCCCTCCACTTT.

CDR3 residues: CASSLETGNYGYTF. Here the CDR3 DNA reads TGTGCCAGCAGCCTAGAGACAGGGAACTATGGCTACACCTTC. The genes are TRBV7-2 and TRBJ1-2; 7 nucleotides line up with TRBD1. The CDR3 contains 14 residues. Germline V CDR1 and CDR2: SGHTA, FQGNSA. Losses at the gene ends were 5 bases for V and 2 bases for J; bases not matched to a gene: 5.

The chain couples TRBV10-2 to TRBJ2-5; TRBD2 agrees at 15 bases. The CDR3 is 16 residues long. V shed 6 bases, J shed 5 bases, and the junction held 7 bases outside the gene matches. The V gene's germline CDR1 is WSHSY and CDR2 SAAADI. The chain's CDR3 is CASRAGLAGGLETQYF. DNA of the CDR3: TGCGCCAGCAGGGCGGGACTAGCGGGGGGCCTGGAGACCCAGTACTTC.

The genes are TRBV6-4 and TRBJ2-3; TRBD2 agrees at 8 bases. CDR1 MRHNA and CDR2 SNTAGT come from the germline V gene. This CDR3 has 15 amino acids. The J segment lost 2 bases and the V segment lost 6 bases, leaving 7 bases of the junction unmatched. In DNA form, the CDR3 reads TGTGCCAGCAGGAAAGCGGGGGTAAACACAGATACGCAGTATTTT. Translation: CASRKAGVNTDTQYF.

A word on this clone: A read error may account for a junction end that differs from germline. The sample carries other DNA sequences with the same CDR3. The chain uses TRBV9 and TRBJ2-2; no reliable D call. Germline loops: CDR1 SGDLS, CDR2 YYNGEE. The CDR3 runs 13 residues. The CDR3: CASSSGLSGELFF. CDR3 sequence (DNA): TGTGCTAGCAGCTCAGGATTGAGCGGGGAGCTGTTTTTT.

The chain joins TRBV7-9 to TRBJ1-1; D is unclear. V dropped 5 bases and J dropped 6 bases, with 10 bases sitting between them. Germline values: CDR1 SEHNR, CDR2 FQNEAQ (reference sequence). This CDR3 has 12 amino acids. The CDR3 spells CASSPTRAEAFF. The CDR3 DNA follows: TGTGCCAGCAGCCCTACCCGGGCTGAAGCTTTCTTT.

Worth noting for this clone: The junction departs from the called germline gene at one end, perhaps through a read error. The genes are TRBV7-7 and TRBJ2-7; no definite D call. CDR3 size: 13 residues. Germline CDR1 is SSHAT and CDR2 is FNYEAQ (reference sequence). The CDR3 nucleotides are TGTGCTAGCAGCTCGAACCTGGTCGGCGAGCAGTACTTC. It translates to CASSSNLVGEQYF.

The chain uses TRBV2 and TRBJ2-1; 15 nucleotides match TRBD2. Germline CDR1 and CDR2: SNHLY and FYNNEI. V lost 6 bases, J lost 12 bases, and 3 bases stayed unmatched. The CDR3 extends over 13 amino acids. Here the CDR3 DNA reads TGTGCCAGCAGGGGGACTAGCGGGGGGCGGCAGTTCTTC. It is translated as CASRGTSGGRQFF.

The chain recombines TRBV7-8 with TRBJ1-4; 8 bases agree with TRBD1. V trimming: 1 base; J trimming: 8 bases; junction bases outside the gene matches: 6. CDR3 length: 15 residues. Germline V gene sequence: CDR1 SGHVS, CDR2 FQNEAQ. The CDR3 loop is CASSLVPGTGEKLFF. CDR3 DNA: TGTGCCAGCAGCTTAGTCCCCGGGACAGGAGAAAAACTGTTTTTT.